This T cell receptor beta chain was recovered during a study of beta chain features in type 1 diabetes. Over 95% purity was reached by all sorted populations. Study-wide results and limits: Diminished insertions and augmented deletions at VDJ junctions characterized type 1 diabetes patients. A greater similarity of naive, central memory and Treg TCRB repertoires was seen among patients than among healthy donors.

Worth noting for this clone: Its antigen is undetermined.

Sequencing targeted expressed TCRB transcripts, as all isolated RNA had been reverse transcribed. The protocol was immunoSEQ multiplex PCR, while the TCRdb copy is restricted to in-frame clones and leaves out a portion. This table has more than 350,000 clones, about an eighth appearing once. Sequencing used naive CD4+ T cells from blood. The clonotype comes from a young woman in good health.

DNA of the CDR3: TGTGCCAGCAGCATGACTAGGGTTCAGGGTGAGCAGTTCTTC. Protein: CASSMTRVQGEQFF. This chain connects TRBV7-2 to TRBJ2-1; TRBD2 is a possible D gene (6 bases). This CDR3 comprises 14 residues. CDR1 is SGHTA and CDR2 is FQGNSA in the germline V gene. Trimming pared 5 bases from V and 9 bases from J, leaving 17 bases between.